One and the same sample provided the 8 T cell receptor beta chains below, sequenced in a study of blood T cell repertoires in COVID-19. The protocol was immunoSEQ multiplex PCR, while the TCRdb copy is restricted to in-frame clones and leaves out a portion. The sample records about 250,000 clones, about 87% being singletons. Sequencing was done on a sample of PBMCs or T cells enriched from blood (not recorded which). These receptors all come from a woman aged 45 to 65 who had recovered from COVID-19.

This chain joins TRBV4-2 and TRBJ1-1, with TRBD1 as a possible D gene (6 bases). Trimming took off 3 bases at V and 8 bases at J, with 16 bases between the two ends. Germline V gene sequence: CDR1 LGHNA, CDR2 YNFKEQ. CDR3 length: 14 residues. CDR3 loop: CASSQYQQGAEAFF. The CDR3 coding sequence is TGTGCCAGCAGCCAGTACCAACAGGGAGCGGAAGCTTTCTTT.

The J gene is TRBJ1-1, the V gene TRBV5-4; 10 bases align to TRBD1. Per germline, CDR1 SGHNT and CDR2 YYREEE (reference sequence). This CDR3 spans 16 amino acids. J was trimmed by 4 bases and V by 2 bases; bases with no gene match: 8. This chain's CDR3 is CASSFGDRGGSTEAFF. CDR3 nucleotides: TGTGCCAGCAGCTTTGGGGACAGGGGCGGGAGCACTGAAGCTTTCTTT.

CDR3 sequence: CASGTKGQSSYEQYF. CDR3 DNA: TGTGCCAGCGGCACGAAGGGACAAAGCTCCTACGAGCAGTACTTC. V gene TRBV28 combines with J gene TRBJ2-7, with D maybe TRBD1 (6 bases). Trimming removed 8 bases at V and 0 bases at J, with 17 bases between. Germline-derived CDR1 and CDR2 are MDHEN and SYDVKM. This CDR3 is built from 15 residues.

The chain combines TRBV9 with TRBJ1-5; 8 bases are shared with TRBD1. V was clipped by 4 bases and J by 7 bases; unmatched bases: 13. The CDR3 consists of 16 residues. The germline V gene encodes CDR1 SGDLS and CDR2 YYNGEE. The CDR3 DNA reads TGTGCCAGCAGCTATGGACCGACAGGGGAGGGACAGCCCCAGCATTTT. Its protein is CASSYGPTGEGQPQHF.

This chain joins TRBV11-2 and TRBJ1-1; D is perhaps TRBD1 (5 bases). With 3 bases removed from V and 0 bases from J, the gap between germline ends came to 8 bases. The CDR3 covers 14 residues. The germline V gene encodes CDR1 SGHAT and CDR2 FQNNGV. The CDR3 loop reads CASSLDMMNTEAFF. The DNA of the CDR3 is TGTGCCAGCAGCTTGGACATGATGAACACTGAAGCTTTCTTT.

The CDR3 is CASFPGSGSSTDTQYF. Written as DNA, the CDR3 is TGTGCCAGTTTCCCTGGTAGCGGGAGTAGCACAGATACGCAGTATTTT. V is TRBV19 and J is TRBJ2-3, with 9 bases identical to TRBD2. V shed 8 bases and J 0 bases; nucleotides not matched to a gene: 9. CDR3 length: 16 residues. Germline CDR1 and CDR2: LNHDA and SQIVND (reference sequence).

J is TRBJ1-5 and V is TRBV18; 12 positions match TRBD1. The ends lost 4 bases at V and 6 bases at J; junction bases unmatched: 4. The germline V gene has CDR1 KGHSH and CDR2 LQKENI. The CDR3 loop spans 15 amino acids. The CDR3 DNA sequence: TGTGCCAGCTCACGGGGACAGGGGGCCGGTCAGCCCCAGCATTTT. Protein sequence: CASSRGQGAGQPQHF.

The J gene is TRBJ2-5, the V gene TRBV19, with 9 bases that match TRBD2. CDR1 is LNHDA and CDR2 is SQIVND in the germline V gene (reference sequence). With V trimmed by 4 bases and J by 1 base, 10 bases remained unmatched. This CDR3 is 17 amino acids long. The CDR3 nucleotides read TGTGCCAGTAGTAGTACGGCTAGCGGGGCGTCCCAAGAGACCCAGTACTTC. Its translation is CASSSTASGASQETQYF.